Below are 21 T cell receptor beta chains sequenced from a single sample in a study of T cell repertoires in cytomegalovirus infection. TCRdb ran MiXCR on the reads and lists one entry per CDR3 protein. The table lists about 150,000 distinct CDR3 sequences, 20% to 25% of them singletons, with 9.5% to 12% in the top ten. Sequencing was carried out using PBMCs. The source of these receptors is a human donor in good health (CMV status not recorded). Some clones in this sample may be carry-over from other donors' samples.

In its sample, this clonotype was seen many times. The rearrangement links TRBV7-2 to TRBJ1-2, with 9 bases identical to TRBD1. Germline trimming cut 0 bases from V and 4 bases from J; bases unmatched to any gene: 6. The CDR3 is 16 residues long. Germline V lookup: CDR1 SGHTA, CDR2 FQGNSA. The CDR3 sequence: CASSLAPGQGTYGYTF. CDR3 coding DNA: TGTGCCAGCAGCTTAGCTCCGGGACAGGGTACCTATGGCTACACCTTC.

The V gene is TRBV7-2, the J gene TRBJ2-1; 8 positions agree with TRBD2. From germline, CDR1 is SGHTA and CDR2 FQGNSA. The CDR3 loop spans 16 amino acids. After removal of 1 base from V and 5 bases from J, the junction contained 7 bases not matched to a gene. The DNA for the CDR3 is TGTGCCAGCAGCTTAGTAGCCGGGGGGGTGAACAATGAGCAGTTCTTC. Encoded protein: CASSLVAGGVNNEQFF. Drawing the rest from reference TRBV7-2 and TRBJ2-1, the complete variable domain is GAGVSQSPSNKVTEKGKDVELRCDPISGHTALYWYRQSLGQGLEFLIYFQGNSAPDKSGLPSDRFSAERTGGSVSTLTIQRTQQEDSAVYLCASSLVAGGVNNEQFFGPGTRLTVL.

This clonotype occurred a few times. The V and J genes are TRBV7-3 and TRBJ2-3; TRBD2 aligns across 8 bases. V shed 5 bases and J 5 bases; nucleotides not matched to a gene: 6. CDR1 and CDR2 (germline): SGHTA, FQGTGA. The CDR3 has 14 amino acids. CDR3 sequence: CASSPGGAGDTQYF. CDR3 nucleotides: TGTGCCAGCAGCCCCGGGGGGGCGGGAGATACGCAGTATTTT.

This clonotype appeared a few times. The V gene is TRBV11-3, the J gene TRBJ2-1; 11 bases are shared with TRBD2. Trimming took 0 bases from V and 5 from J; bases not matched to a gene: 9. The CDR3 consists of 18 residues. Germline V lookup: CDR1 SGHNT, CDR2 YENEEA. In DNA form, the CDR3 reads TGTGCCAGCAGCTTAGATGGCACTAGCGGGAGTCGGAACAATGAGCAGTTCTTC. Protein: CASSLDGTSGSRNNEQFF.

This clonotype was seen many times. The chain employs TRBV6-2 or TRBV6-3 and TRBJ1-4; 10 nucleotides agree with TRBD1. The CDR3 is 13 amino acids. Trimming cost V 5 bases and J 15 bases; bases outside gene matches: 9. Looked up from germline, CDR1 is MNHEY and CDR2 is SVGEGT. In nucleotides, the CDR3 is TGTGCCAGCAGTCGGGACAGGGGCGCATCGTTGTTTTTT. Translated, it gives CASSRDRGASLFF.

The table lists this clonotype with a few counts. V is TRBV15 and J is TRBJ2-2; 11 nucleotides agree with TRBD2. This CDR3 has 16 amino acids. Germline V gives CDR1 LNHNV, CDR2 YYDKDF (reference sequence). Trimming at V came to 5 bases and at J to 7 bases, leaving 9 bases not matched to a gene. The CDR3 loop reads CATSGGLAAVGGELFF. CDR3 DNA: TGTGCCACCAGCGGGGGACTAGCGGCTGTAGGCGGGGAGCTGTTTTTT.

Only a few counts were recorded for this clonotype. The chain recombines TRBV29-1 with TRBJ1-2; TRBD1 might be the D (5 bases). Trimming removed 2 bases from V and 7 bases from J, with 17 bases in between. Germline assignment: CDR1 SQVTM and CDR2 ANQGSEA. The CDR3 is made up of 14 amino acids. The CDR3 spells CSVERDSLGIGYTF. The CDR3 DNA is TGCAGCGTTGAACGCGACAGTCTTGGAATTGGCTACACCTTC. The full variable domain, completed using reference TRBV29-1 and TRBJ1-2, is SAVISQKPSRDICQRGTSLTIQCQVDSQVTMMFWYRQQPGQSLTLIATANQGSEATYESGFVIDKFPISRPNLTFSTLTVSNMSPEDSSIYLCSVERDSLGIGYTFGSGTRLTVV.

Ten or more counts support this clonotype. This sequence joins TRBV28 and TRBJ2-1; 9 bases are shared with TRBD2. The CDR3 is made up of 17 amino acids. V lost 6 bases, J lost 8 bases, and 17 bases stayed unmatched. Germline V lookup: CDR1 MDHEN, CDR2 SYDVKM. CDR3 sequence (DNA): TGTGCCAGCAGCTCGGACCGGTCGAGCGGGGGGTTTTATGAGCAGTTCTTC. Translation gives CASSSDRSSGGFYEQFF. Full variable domain (missing parts from reference TRBV28 and TRBJ2-1): DVKVTQSSRYLVKRTGEKVFLECVQDMDHENMFWYRQDPGLGLRLIYFSYDVKMKEKGDIPEGYSVSREKKERFSLILESASTNQTSMYLCASSSDRSSGGFYEQFFGPGTRLTVL.

This clonotype was observed a handful of times. The chain recombines TRBV12-3 or TRBV12-4 with TRBJ2-3, with a possible D match to TRBD2 (6 bases). The V and J ends lost 10 bases and 0 bases respectively, with 11 bases between them. The CDR3 has 13 amino acids. CDR3 region: CATSDYSTDTQYF. CDR3 bases: TGTGCCACTTCGGACTATAGCACAGATACGCAGTATTTT.

This clonotype was counted at least ten times. V is TRBV6-1 and J is TRBJ2-6; no clear D. The CDR3 runs 13 residues. V shed 2 bases and J shed 2 bases, with 1 base lying between them. Germline CDR1 reads MNHNS; CDR2 reads SASEGT. The CDR3 loop reads CASSETGANVLTF. CDR3 sequence (DNA): TGTGCCAGCAGTGAAACTGGGGCCAACGTCCTGACTTTC.

CDR3 residues: CASSLGAISSRGAGANVLTF. Here the CDR3 DNA reads TGTGCCAGCAGCTTAGGAGCGATTTCGTCCCGGGGCGCTGGGGCCAACGTCCTGACTTTC. The chain is built from TRBV7-3 and TRBJ2-6; D might be TRBD1 or TRBD2, each matching 5 bases. CDR3 length: 20 residues. V shed 2 bases and J shed 2 bases, with 22 bases lying between them. Germline assignment: CDR1 SGHTA and CDR2 FQGTGA.

The chain has TRBV6-5 and TRBJ2-1, with 8 bases lining up with TRBD2. This CDR3 contains 15 residues. Germline CDR1 reads MNHEY; CDR2 reads SVGAGI. Trimming cost V 4 bases and J 3 bases; bases outside gene matches: 5. The CDR3 nucleotides read TGTGCCAGCAGTTCGGGACTAGGGAACTACAATGAGCAGTTCTTC. Protein sequence: CASSSGLGNYNEQFF.

V usage is TRBV5-5 and J usage is TRBJ2-2; weak D call: TRBD2 (6 bases). The CDR3 totals 16 residues. The germline V gene has CDR1 SGHKS and CDR2 YYEKEE (reference sequence). V lost 3 bases, J lost 1 base, and 13 bases lay in between. This CDR3 reads CASSSSPGLNTGELFF. DNA of the CDR3: TGTGCCAGCAGCTCATCTCCGGGACTGAACACCGGGGAGCTGTTTTTT.

CDR3 DNA: TGCAGCGTCATACCGGGACAGGGAGGCAATGAGCAGTTCTTC. This translates into CSVIPGQGGNEQFF. V gene TRBV29-1 combines with J gene TRBJ2-1; 9 bases are shared with TRBD1. The CDR3 is 14 amino acids. Germline loops: CDR1 SQVTM, CDR2 ANQGSEA. The ends lost 6 bases at V and 6 bases at J; junction bases unmatched: 9.

This clonotype was recorded many times. The rearrangement links TRBV7-2 to TRBJ1-3; 7 bases agree with TRBD1. J lost 0 bases, V lost 6 bases, and 5 bases had no gene match. This CDR3 is built from 15 residues. Germline lookup yields CDR1 SGHTA and CDR2 FQGNSA. In DNA form, the CDR3 reads TGTGCCAGCAGAAGACAGGGCGCCTCTGGAAACACCATATATTTT. Translating gives CASRRQGASGNTIYF.

This clonotype turned up a few times. The chain links TRBV15 to TRBJ1-3; 11 bases are shared with TRBD1. The V gene end was trimmed by 3 bases and the J gene end by 0 bases; junction bases not matched to a gene: 7. Germline V gene data show CDR1 as LNHNV and CDR2 as YYDKDF (reference sequence). CDR3 size: 18 residues. CDR3 loop: CATSSSGTGGTSGNTIYF. CDR3 nucleotides: TGTGCCACCAGCAGCTCCGGGACAGGGGGGACCTCTGGAAACACCATATATTTT. Together with reference TRBV15 and TRBJ1-3, the CDR3 gives the full variable domain: DAMVIQNPRYQVTQFGKPVTLSCSQTLNHNVMYWYQQKSSQAPKLLFHYYDKDFNNEADTPDNFQSRRPNTSFCFLDIRSPGLGDTAMYLCATSSSGTGGTSGNTIYFGEGSWLTVV.

This clonotype was seen only a few times. The CDR3 DNA is TGTGCCATCAGTAGGGACAGCGGAGAGACCCAGTACTTC. It translates to CAISRDSGETQYF. The V call is TRBV10-3, the J call TRBJ2-5, with TRBD1 identical over 7 bases. Germline CDR1 ENHRY, CDR2 SYGVKD. The V gene end was trimmed by 5 bases and the J gene end by 4 bases; junction bases not matched to a gene: 4. The CDR3 has 13 residues.

This clonotype was seen more than once but under ten times. This rearrangement joins TRBV24-1 to TRBJ2-3, with D possibly called TRBD1 or TRBD2 (5 bases each). V was shortened by 6 bases and J by 2 bases, with 14 bases between the two germline ends. The CDR3 runs 15 residues. The V gene's germline CDR1 is KGHDR and CDR2 SFDVKD. The CDR3 DNA is TGTGCCACCAGTTTGGGGGTCGGGGTCACAGATACGCAGTATTTT. Translated: CATSLGVGVTDTQYF.

The chain combines TRBV28 with TRBJ1-1, with D perhaps TRBD1 (6 bases). The germline V gene has CDR1 MDHEN and CDR2 SYDVKM. The CDR3 is made up of 14 amino acids. Trimming stripped 3 bases from V and 11 bases from J, with 19 bases between. CDR3 DNA sequence: TGTGCCAGCAGTTTTGCAGGAACCGGGACAAGGGCTTTCTTT. Translated: CASSFAGTGTRAFF.

The chain recombines TRBV28 with TRBJ2-3, with 11 bases lining up with TRBD2. Germline V CDR1 and CDR2: MDHEN, SYDVKM. The CDR3 contains 16 residues. Unmatched junction bases numbered 8, after V lost 5 bases and J lost 4 bases. The CDR3 nucleotides are TGTGCCAGCAGTACCTGGCTAGCGGGAGGACCAGATACGCAGTATTTT. As protein: CASSTWLAGGPDTQYF. Full variable domain (missing parts from reference TRBV28 and TRBJ2-3): DVKVTQSSRYLVKRTGEKVFLECVQDMDHENMFWYRQDPGLGLRLIYFSYDVKMKEKGDIPEGYSVSREKKERFSLILESASTNQTSMYLCASSTWLAGGPDTQYFGPGTRLTVL.

The rearrangement links TRBV7-3 to TRBJ2-1; 11 bases line up with TRBD2. CDR1 and CDR2 from the germline V gene are SGHTA and FQGTGA. The CDR3 extends over 16 amino acids. V was clipped by 5 bases and J by 5 bases; unmatched bases: 8. This CDR3 reads CASSRGGTSGDNEQFF. DNA of the CDR3: TGTGCCAGCAGCCGGGGGGGGACTAGCGGTGACAATGAGCAGTTCTTC.